A selection of T cell receptor beta chains follows, all from one sample in a study of T cell repertoires in ileal Crohn's disease. Assay used: immunoSEQ multiplex PCR; TCRdb lists only in-frame clones, some missing. The profile shows around 15,000 clones, roughly 85% of them singletons. Sequences were obtained from ileal tissue. These receptors were taken from an adult with Crohn's disease. Each CDR3 is given with its conserved first and last residue. A D gene is named only where the DNA matches it firmly. The listing skips clone size in some rows; elsewhere it reads once, few, many or a size class.

J gene: TRBJ1-6
D gene: .
V gene: TRBV7-2
clone size: .
CDR3 protein: CASSLDLAPSYNSPLHF
CDR3 DNA: TGTGCCAGCAGCTTAGATCTGGCCCCCTCCTATAATTCACCCCTCCACTTT

J gene: TRBJ1-2
D gene: .
V gene: TRBV6-5
clone size: .
CDR3 protein: CASSDWTRNYGYTF
CDR3 DNA: TGTGCCAGCAGTGATTGGACTAGGAACTATGGCTACACCTTC

J gene: TRBJ2-3
D gene: .
V gene: TRBV30
clone size: .
CDR3 protein: CAWSGADTQYF
CDR3 DNA: TGTGCCTGGAGTGGCGCAGATACGCAGTATTTT

J gene: TRBJ1-1
D gene: TRBD1
V gene: TRBV18
clone size: .
CDR3 protein: CASGTGKGDTEAFF
CDR3 DNA: TGTGCCAGCGGGACAGGGAAAGGTGACACTGAAGCTTTCTTT

J gene: TRBJ1-2
D gene: TRBD1
V gene: TRBV4-3
clone size: .
CDR3 protein: CASSPSLTGQFYGYTF
CDR3 DNA: TGCGCCAGCAGCCCTAGCCTGACGGGACAGTTCTATGGCTACACCTTC

J gene: TRBJ1-2
D gene: .
V gene: TRBV7-2
clone size: once
CDR3 protein: CASSLVNYGYTF
CDR3 DNA: TGTGCCAGCAGCTTAGTAAACTATGGCTACACCTTC

J gene: TRBJ2-5
D gene: .
V gene: TRBV2
clone size: .
CDR3 protein: CASRPEETQYF
CDR3 DNA: TGTGCCAGCAGACCGGAGGAGACCCAGTACTTC

J gene: TRBJ2-3
D gene: .
V gene: TRBV18
clone size: once
CDR3 protein: CASSPGENTQYF
CDR3 DNA: TGTGCCAGCTCACCGGGCGAGAATACGCAGTATTTT

J gene: TRBJ1-1
D gene: .
V gene: TRBV6-6
clone size: .
CDR3 protein: CASSYPGQGNTEAFF
CDR3 DNA: TGTGCCAGCAGTTACCCCGGGCAGGGAAACACTGAAGCTTTCTTT

J gene: TRBJ1-3
D gene: TRBD1
V gene: TRBV9
clone size: .
CDR3 protein: CASSPTGAGNTIYF
CDR3 DNA: TGTGCCAGCAGCCCCACAGGGGCTGGAAACACCATATATTTT

J gene: TRBJ1-5
D gene: TRBD1
V gene: TRBV4-1
clone size: .
CDR3 protein: CASSQGRGNRNQPQHF
CDR3 DNA: TGCGCCAGCAGCCAGGGCAGGGGGAATCGCAATCAGCCCCAGCATTTT

J gene: TRBJ2-6
D gene: .
V gene: TRBV9
clone size: .
CDR3 protein: CASSVAGTSSNVLTF
CDR3 DNA: TGTGCCAGCAGCGTAGCCGGGACTTCCTCCAACGTCCTGACTTTC

J gene: TRBJ2-3
D gene: TRBD2
V gene: TRBV7-3
clone size: .
CDR3 protein: CASSLASGGADTQYF
CDR3 DNA: TGTGCCAGCAGCTTAGCTAGCGGGGGGGCAGATACGCAGTATTTT

J gene: TRBJ1-5
D gene: TRBD1
V gene: TRBV10-3
clone size: .
CDR3 protein: CAISEGQGQPQHF
CDR3 DNA: TGTGCCATCAGTGAGGGACAGGGGCAGCCCCAGCATTTT

J gene: TRBJ1-2
D gene: TRBD1
V gene: TRBV2
clone size: .
CDR3 protein: CASLIQGNYGYTF
CDR3 DNA: TGTGCCAGCCTCATACAGGGGAACTATGGCTACACCTTC

J gene: TRBJ1-1
D gene: .
V gene: TRBV19
clone size: few
CDR3 protein: CASSPAQGYMNTEAFF
CDR3 DNA: TGTGCCAGTAGTCCAGCCCAGGGATACATGAACACTGAAGCTTTCTTT

J gene: TRBJ2-3
D gene: TRBD2
V gene: TRBV5-1
clone size: .
CDR3 protein: CASSLAGGPVTQYF
CDR3 DNA: TGCGCCAGCAGTTTAGCGGGGGGGCCGGTTACGCAGTATTTT

J gene: TRBJ2-1
D gene: .
V gene: TRBV2
clone size: .
CDR3 protein: CASSPTGYNEQFF
CDR3 DNA: TGTGCCAGCAGTCCTACAGGGTACAATGAGCAGTTCTTC

J gene: TRBJ2-7
D gene: TRBD2
V gene: TRBV6-1
clone size: .
CDR3 protein: CASSGPAGRAGDEQYF
CDR3 DNA: TGTGCCAGCAGTGGTCCCGCCGGGAGAGCGGGAGACGAGCAGTACTTC

J gene: TRBJ1-5
D gene: .
V gene: TRBV28
clone size: .
CDR3 protein: CASTRPGVSNQPQHF
CDR3 DNA: TGTGCCAGCACCCGTCCCGGGGTGAGCAATCAGCCCCAGCATTTT

J gene: TRBJ2-3
D gene: .
V gene: TRBV7-9
clone size: .
CDR3 protein: CAVRGDTQYF
CDR3 DNA: TGTGCCGTTAGGGGGGATACGCAGTATTTT

J gene: TRBJ2-5
D gene: TRBD1
V gene: TRBV29-1
clone size: .
CDR3 protein: CSVEDSITSGTRGQEQYF
CDR3 DNA: TGCAGCGTTGAAGATAGTATAACGTCCGGGACAAGAGGACAGGAGCAGTACTTC

J gene: TRBJ2-1
D gene: .
V gene: TRBV19
clone size: .
CDR3 protein: CASHTGQSSYNEQFF
CDR3 DNA: TGTGCCAGTCATACGGGTCAAAGCTCCTACAATGAGCAGTTCTTC

J gene: TRBJ1-2
D gene: TRBD1
V gene: TRBV10-3
clone size: .
CDR3 protein: CAISYGTGGGDGYTF
CDR3 DNA: TGTGCCATCAGCTATGGGACAGGGGGCGGTGATGGCTACACCTTC

J gene: TRBJ2-5
D gene: TRBD2
V gene: TRBV30
clone size: .
CDR3 protein: CAWSVRGLAGGGETQYF
CDR3 DNA: TGTGCCTGGAGTGTACGAGGGCTAGCGGGGGGTGGAGAGACCCAGTACTTC

J gene: TRBJ1-1
D gene: TRBD1
V gene: TRBV19
clone size: .
CDR3 protein: CASSSIGGAGMTEAFF
CDR3 DNA: TGTGCCAGTAGTAGCATAGGGGGCGCCGGAATGACTGAAGCTTTCTTT

J gene: TRBJ1-3
D gene: .
V gene: TRBV6-1
clone size: .
CDR3 protein: CASSERAPGSGNTIYF
CDR3 DNA: TGTGCCAGCAGTGAACGAGCCCCAGGCTCTGGAAACACCATATATTTT

J gene: TRBJ1-2
D gene: .
V gene: TRBV7-2
clone size: .
CDR3 protein: CASSLSYTGLNGYTF
CDR3 DNA: TGTGCCAGCAGCCTATCTTATACAGGGCTAAATGGCTACACCTTC

J gene: TRBJ2-5
D gene: .
V gene: TRBV19
clone size: .
CDR3 protein: CASSTAGRRGKETQYF
CDR3 DNA: TGTGCCAGTAGTACGGCGGGGAGAAGGGGAAAAGAGACCCAGTACTTC

J gene: TRBJ2-7
D gene: .
V gene: TRBV9
clone size: .
CDR3 protein: CASSVGVQGPYEQYF
CDR3 DNA: TGTGCCAGCAGCGTAGGGGTACAGGGCCCCTACGAGCAGTACTTC

J gene: TRBJ1-2
D gene: TRBD1
V gene: TRBV27
clone size: few
CDR3 protein: CASSPLGDRDFYGYTF
CDR3 DNA: TGTGCCAGCAGTCCCCTCGGGGACAGGGACTTCTATGGCTACACCTTC

J gene: TRBJ2-1
D gene: .
V gene: TRBV11-3
clone size: .
CDR3 protein: CASSPGNEQFF
CDR3 DNA: TGTGCCAGCAGCCCCGGGAATGAGCAGTTCTTC

J gene: TRBJ1-2
D gene: TRBD1
V gene: TRBV9
clone size: .
CDR3 protein: CASSVGQGVSYGYTF
CDR3 DNA: TGTGCCAGCAGCGTAGGACAGGGGGTTTCCTATGGCTACACCTTC

J gene: TRBJ1-1
D gene: TRBD1
V gene: TRBV5-5
clone size: .
CDR3 protein: CASSGTGGPTEAFF
CDR3 DNA: TGTGCCAGCAGCGGTACAGGGGGCCCCACTGAAGCTTTCTTT

J gene: TRBJ2-7
D gene: TRBD1
V gene: TRBV11-1
clone size: .
CDR3 protein: CASSLGTGPSGTGYEQYF
CDR3 DNA: TGTGCCAGCAGCTTAGGCACTGGGCCCTCCGGGACAGGGTACGAGCAGTACTTC

J gene: TRBJ1-1
D gene: .
V gene: TRBV10-3
clone size: .
CDR3 protein: CAISDEGRTEAFF
CDR3 DNA: TGTGCCATCAGTGATGAGGGGAGGACTGAAGCTTTCTTT

J gene: TRBJ1-5
D gene: .
V gene: TRBV6-6
clone size: .
CDR3 protein: CASSYSAGAPGQPQHF
CDR3 DNA: TGTGCCAGCAGTTACTCGGCAGGGGCTCCGGGTCAGCCCCAGCATTTT

J gene: TRBJ1-2
D gene: TRBD1
V gene: TRBV5-1
clone size: .
CDR3 protein: CASSRRQGARDGYTF
CDR3 DNA: TGCGCCAGCAGCCGACGACAGGGGGCTCGTGACGGCTACACCTTC

J gene: TRBJ1-1
D gene: .
V gene: TRBV6-5
clone size: .
CDR3 protein: CASSYGGGAQTEAFF
CDR3 DNA: TGTGCCAGCAGTTACGGAGGGGGGGCGCAGACTGAAGCTTTCTTT

J gene: TRBJ1-5
D gene: .
V gene: TRBV19
clone size: .
CDR3 protein: CASSLVQFNQPQHF
CDR3 DNA: TGTGCCAGTAGCCTGGTGCAGTTCAATCAGCCCCAGCATTTT

J gene: TRBJ2-7
D gene: TRBD2
V gene: TRBV6-5
clone size: .
CDR3 protein: CASSPSGRPSGEQYF
CDR3 DNA: TGTGCCAGCAGTCCAAGCGGGAGGCCCTCGGGCGAGCAGTACTTC

J gene: TRBJ2-3
D gene: TRBD2
V gene: TRBV18
clone size: .
CDR3 protein: CASSPPAAGGGDTQYF
CDR3 DNA: TGTGCCAGCTCACCACCGGCTGCGGGGGGGGGAGATACGCAGTATTTT

J gene: TRBJ2-2
D gene: TRBD2
V gene: TRBV9
clone size: .
CDR3 protein: CASSGPGGQDTGELFF
CDR3 DNA: TGTGCCAGCAGCGGACCGGGGGGGCAAGACACCGGGGAGCTGTTTTTT

J gene: TRBJ2-1
D gene: TRBD2
V gene: TRBV30
clone size: .
CDR3 protein: CAWSGGSGDNEQFF
CDR3 DNA: TGTGCCTGGAGTGGCGGGAGTGGAGACAATGAGCAGTTCTTC

J gene: TRBJ1-2
D gene: TRBD1
V gene: TRBV5-1
clone size: .
CDR3 protein: CASRWDRDRDGYTF
CDR3 DNA: TGCGCCAGCCGGTGGGACAGGGACCGTGATGGCTACACCTTC

J gene: TRBJ2-1
D gene: .
V gene: TRBV7-6
clone size: .
CDR3 protein: CASSLDLYNEQFF
CDR3 DNA: TGTGCCAGCAGCTTAGATCTGTACAATGAGCAGTTCTTC

J gene: TRBJ2-1
D gene: .
V gene: TRBV14
clone size: .
CDR3 protein: CASSQERRGKQFF
CDR3 DNA: TGTGCCAGCAGCCAAGAAAGGCGGGGTAAGCAGTTCTTC

J gene: TRBJ2-7
D gene: TRBD1
V gene: TRBV7-9
clone size: .
CDR3 protein: CASSDRPGQGASEQYF
CDR3 DNA: TGTGCCAGCAGCGACCGCCCGGGACAGGGGGCTTCCGAGCAGTACTTC

J gene: TRBJ2-1
D gene: TRBD2
V gene: TRBV19
clone size: .
CDR3 protein: CASGINRLAGYNTYNEQFF
CDR3 DNA: TGTGCCAGTGGTATAAATCGACTAGCGGGATATAACACCTACAATGAGCAGTTCTTC

J gene: TRBJ2-7
D gene: TRBD1
V gene: TRBV19
clone size: .
CDR3 protein: CASSQTGRNEQYF
CDR3 DNA: TGTGCCAGTAGTCAGACAGGGCGCAACGAGCAGTACTTC

J gene: TRBJ2-7
D gene: .
V gene: TRBV11-3
clone size: .
CDR3 protein: CASSTRGRYEQYF
CDR3 DNA: TGTGCCAGCAGCACCCGGGGGAGGTACGAGCAGTACTTC

J gene: TRBJ1-2
D gene: TRBD1
V gene: TRBV28
clone size: .
CDR3 protein: CASSSGGTDYGYTF
CDR3 DNA: TGTGCCAGCAGTTCAGGAGGGACAGATTATGGCTACACCTTC

J gene: TRBJ2-2
D gene: TRBD1
V gene: TRBV11-3
clone size: .
CDR3 protein: CASSSPRDRGTGELFF
CDR3 DNA: TGTGCCAGCAGCTCTCCGAGGGACAGGGGGACGGGGGAGCTGTTTTTT

J gene: TRBJ2-5
D gene: .
V gene: TRBV4-2
clone size: .
CDR3 protein: CASSQLIGSKETQYF
CDR3 DNA: TGTGCCAGCAGCCAATTAATAGGGAGTAAAGAGACCCAGTACTTC